The present T cell receptor beta chain was sequenced within a study of OX40 agonist ivuxolimab in advanced cancers. Study details: Previous treatment with anti-PD-1, anti-PD-L1 or anti-CTLA-4 therapy was allowed; 40% had received some.

Sequenced by immunoSEQ multiplex PCR; TCRdb stores in-frame clones only, minus some. Of around 35,000 clones in the sample, 92% were seen once. Comments on this clone: The antigen is not known.

Researchers took blood at baseline, on cycle 4 day 1, and on cycle 7 day 1. Germline loops: CDR1 MRHNA, CDR2 SNTAGT. The CDR3 runs to 15 residues. The trim removed 2 bases at V and 5 bases at J, leaving 6 bases unmatched. Study observations and caveats: In the 0.1 to 3.0 mg/kg range, CD4+ and CD8+ blood T cells had expanded clonally by week 6. Certain nonresponders additionally had low normalized T-cell clonal expansion.

Sequencing used CD4+ or CD8+ T cells sorted from blood, obtained in a trial of the OX40 agonist ivuxolimab. V and J are TRBV6-4 and TRBJ2-1, with 7 bases lining up with TRBD2. The sequence derives from an adult with an advanced solid tumor such as melanoma, head and neck, liver or kidney cancer. The CDR3 protein is CASSDGLAANNEQFF. In DNA, the CDR3 is TGTGCCAGCAGTGACGGGCTAGCGGCTAACAATGAGCAGTTCTTC.